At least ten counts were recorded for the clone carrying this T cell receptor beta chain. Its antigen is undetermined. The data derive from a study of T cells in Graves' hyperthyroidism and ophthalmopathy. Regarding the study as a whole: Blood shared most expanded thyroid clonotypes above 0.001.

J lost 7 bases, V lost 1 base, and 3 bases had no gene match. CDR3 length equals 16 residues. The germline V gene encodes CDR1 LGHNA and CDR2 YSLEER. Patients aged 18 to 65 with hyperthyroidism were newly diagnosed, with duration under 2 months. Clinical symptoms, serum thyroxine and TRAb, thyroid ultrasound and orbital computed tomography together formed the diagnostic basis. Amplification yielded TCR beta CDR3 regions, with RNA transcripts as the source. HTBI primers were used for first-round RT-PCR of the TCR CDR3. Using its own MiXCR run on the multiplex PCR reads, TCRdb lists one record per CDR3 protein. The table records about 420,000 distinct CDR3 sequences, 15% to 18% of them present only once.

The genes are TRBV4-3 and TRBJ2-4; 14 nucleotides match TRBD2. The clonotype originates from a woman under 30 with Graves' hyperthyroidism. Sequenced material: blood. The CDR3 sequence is CASSQAWTSGGNIQYF. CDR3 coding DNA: TGCGCCAGCAGCCAAGCCTGGACTAGCGGGGGGAACATTCAGTACTTC.